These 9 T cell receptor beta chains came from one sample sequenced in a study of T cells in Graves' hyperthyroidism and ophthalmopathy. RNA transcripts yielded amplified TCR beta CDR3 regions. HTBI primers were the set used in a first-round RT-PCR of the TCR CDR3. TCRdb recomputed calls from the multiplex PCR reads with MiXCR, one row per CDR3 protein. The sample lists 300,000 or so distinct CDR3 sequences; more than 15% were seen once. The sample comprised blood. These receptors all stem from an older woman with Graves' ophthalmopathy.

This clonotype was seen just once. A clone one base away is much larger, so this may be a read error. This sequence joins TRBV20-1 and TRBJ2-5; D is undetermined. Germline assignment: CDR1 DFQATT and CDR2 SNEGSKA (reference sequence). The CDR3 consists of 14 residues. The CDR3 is CTAHGPARPETQYF. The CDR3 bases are TGCACTGCTCACGGGCCCGCCCGACCGGAGACCCAGTACTTC.

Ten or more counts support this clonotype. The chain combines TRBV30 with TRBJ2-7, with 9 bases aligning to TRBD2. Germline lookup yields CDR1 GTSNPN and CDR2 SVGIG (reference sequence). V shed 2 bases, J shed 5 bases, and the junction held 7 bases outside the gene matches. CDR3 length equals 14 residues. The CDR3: CAWSTGGRVDEQYF. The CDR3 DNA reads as TGTGCCTGGAGTACTGGCGGGAGGGTGGACGAGCAGTACTTC.

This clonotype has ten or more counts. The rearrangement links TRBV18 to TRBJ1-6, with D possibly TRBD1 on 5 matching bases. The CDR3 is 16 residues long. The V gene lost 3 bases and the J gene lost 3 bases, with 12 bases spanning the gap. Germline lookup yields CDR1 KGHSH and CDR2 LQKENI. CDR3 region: CASSPGGSIYNSPLHF. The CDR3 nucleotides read TGTGCCAGCTCACCCGGGGGGAGTATCTATAATTCACCCCTCCACTTT.

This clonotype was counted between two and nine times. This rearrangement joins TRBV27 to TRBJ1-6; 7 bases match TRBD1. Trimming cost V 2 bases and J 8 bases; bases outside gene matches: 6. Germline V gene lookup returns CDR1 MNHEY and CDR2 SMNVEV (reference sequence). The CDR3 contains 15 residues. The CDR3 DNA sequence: TGTGCCAGCAGTTTAGACAGGGTTGTGGATTCACCCCTCCACTTT. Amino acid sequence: CASSLDRVVDSPLHF.

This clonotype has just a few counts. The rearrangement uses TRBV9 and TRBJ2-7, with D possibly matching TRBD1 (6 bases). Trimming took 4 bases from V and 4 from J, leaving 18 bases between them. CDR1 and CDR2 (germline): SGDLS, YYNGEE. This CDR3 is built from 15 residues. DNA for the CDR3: TGTGCCAGCAGCACTTCACAGGGAAATCGGTACGAGCAGTACTTC. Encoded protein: CASSTSQGNRYEQYF. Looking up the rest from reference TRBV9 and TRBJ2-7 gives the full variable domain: DSGVTQTPKHLITATGQRVTLRCSPRSGDLSVYWYQQSLDQGLQFLIQYYNGEERAKGNILERFSAQQFPDLHSELNLSSLELGDSALYFCASSTSQGNRYEQYFGPGTRLTVT.

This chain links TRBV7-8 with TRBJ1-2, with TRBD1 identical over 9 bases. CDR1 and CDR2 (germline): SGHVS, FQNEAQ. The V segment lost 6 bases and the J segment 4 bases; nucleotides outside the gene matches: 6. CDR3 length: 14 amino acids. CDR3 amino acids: CASSRDRDGYGYTF. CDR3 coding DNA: TGTGCCAGCAGTCGGGACAGGGACGGCTATGGCTACACCTTC.

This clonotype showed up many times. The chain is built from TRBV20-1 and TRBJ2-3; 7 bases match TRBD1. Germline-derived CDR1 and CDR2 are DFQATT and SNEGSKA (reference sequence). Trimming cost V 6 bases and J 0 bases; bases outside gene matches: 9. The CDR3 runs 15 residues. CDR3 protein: CSAPRQGASTDTQYF. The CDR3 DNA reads TGCAGTGCCCCCCGACAGGGTGCTAGCACAGATACGCAGTATTTT.

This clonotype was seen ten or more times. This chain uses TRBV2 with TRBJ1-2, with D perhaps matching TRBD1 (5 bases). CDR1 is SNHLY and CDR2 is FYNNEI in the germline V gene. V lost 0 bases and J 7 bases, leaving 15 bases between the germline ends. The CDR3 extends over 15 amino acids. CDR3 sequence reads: CASSEARRGGSGYTF. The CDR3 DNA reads TGTGCCAGCAGTGAAGCGCGGCGGGGGGGTAGTGGCTACACCTTC.

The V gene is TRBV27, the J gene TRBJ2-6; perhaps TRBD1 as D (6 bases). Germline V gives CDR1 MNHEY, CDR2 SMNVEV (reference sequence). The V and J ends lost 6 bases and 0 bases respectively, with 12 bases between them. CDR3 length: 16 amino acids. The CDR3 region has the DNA TGTGCCAGCAGCTCCGGACAGAGCTCTGGGGCCAACGTCCTGACTTTC. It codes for CASSSGQSSGANVLTF. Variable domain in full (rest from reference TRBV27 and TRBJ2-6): EAQVTQNPRYLITVTGKKLTVTCSQNMNHEYMSWYRQDPGLGLRQIYYSMNVEVTDKGDVPEGYKVSRKEKRNFPLILESPSPNQTSLYFCASSSGQSSGANVLTFGAGSRLTVL.